This TCR beta chain appears in the sequencing data of a study of T cell repertoires in cytomegalovirus infection. About the research overall: Peptides in the study included HLA-C-restricted and HLA-B-restricted CMV epitopes. Broader study findings: The response measured ex vivo was dominated by TCR beta clonotypes (HLA-C-restricted and CMV-specific).

The V gene end was trimmed by 1 base and the J gene end by 5 bases; junction bases not matched to a gene: 2. From germline, CDR1 is SGHNT and CDR2 YENEEA. This CDR3 region has 16 residues. TCRdb analysed the reads with MiXCR anew, one entry per CDR3 protein. The sample lists 570,000 or so distinct CDR3 sequences, 40% occurring once. Remarks on this clonotype: Its antigen is currently unknown.

The V and J genes are TRBV11-3 and TRBJ2-3, with TRBD2 matching over 14 bases. The specimen was cultured PBMCs, collected from culture after CMV antigen stimulation. This TCR was recovered from a human donor in good health (CMV status not recorded). Some clones in this sample may be carry-over from other donors' samples. The CDR3 DNA is TGTGCCAGCAGCTTAGGGACTAGCGGGGGGCGAGATACGCAGTATTTT. This encodes CASSLGTSGGRDTQYF.